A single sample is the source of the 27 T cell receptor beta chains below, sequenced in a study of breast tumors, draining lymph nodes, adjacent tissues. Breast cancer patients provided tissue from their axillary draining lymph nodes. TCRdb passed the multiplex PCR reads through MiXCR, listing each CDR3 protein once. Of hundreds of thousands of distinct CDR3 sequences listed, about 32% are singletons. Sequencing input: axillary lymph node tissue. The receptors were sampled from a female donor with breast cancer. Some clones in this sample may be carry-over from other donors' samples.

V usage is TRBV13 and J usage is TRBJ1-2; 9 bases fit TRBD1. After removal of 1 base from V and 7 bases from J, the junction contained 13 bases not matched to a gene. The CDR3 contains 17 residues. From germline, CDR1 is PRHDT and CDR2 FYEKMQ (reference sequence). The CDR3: CASSLAGRRDREGGYTF. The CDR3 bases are TGTGCCAGCAGCTTAGCCGGGAGGAGGGACAGGGAAGGTGGCTACACCTTC. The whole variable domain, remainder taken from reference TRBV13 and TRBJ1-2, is AAGVIQSPRHLIKEKRETATLKCYPIPRHDTVYWYQQGPGQDPQFLISFYEKMQSDKGSIPDRFSAQQFSDYHSELNMSSLELGDSALYFCASSLAGRRDREGGYTFGSGTRLTVV.

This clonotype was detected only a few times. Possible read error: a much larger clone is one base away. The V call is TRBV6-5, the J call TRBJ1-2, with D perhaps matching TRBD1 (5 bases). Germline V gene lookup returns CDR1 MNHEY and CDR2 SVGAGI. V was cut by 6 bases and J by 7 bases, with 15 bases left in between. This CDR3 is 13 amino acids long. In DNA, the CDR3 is TGTGCCAGCAGCCCCCGGGGCAGTAGTGGCTACACCTTC. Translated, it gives CASSPRGSSGYTF.

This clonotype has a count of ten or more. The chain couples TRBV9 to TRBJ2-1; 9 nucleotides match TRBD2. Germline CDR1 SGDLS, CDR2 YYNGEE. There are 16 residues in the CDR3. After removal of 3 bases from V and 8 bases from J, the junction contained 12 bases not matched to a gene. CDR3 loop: CASSAPIAGDSYEQFF. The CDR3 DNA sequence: TGTGCCAGCAGCGCCCCTATAGCGGGAGATTCTTATGAGCAGTTCTTC.

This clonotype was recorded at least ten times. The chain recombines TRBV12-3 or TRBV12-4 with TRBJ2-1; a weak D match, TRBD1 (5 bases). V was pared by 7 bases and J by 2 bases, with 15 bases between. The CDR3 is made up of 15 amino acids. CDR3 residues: CASTPAQGTYNEQFF. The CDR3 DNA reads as TGTGCCAGCACCCCAGCCCAGGGAACCTACAATGAGCAGTTCTTC.

The CDR3 sequence is CASSLADSPNNEQFF. The CDR3 region has the DNA TGCGCCAGCAGCTTGGCCGACAGCCCGAACAATGAGCAGTTCTTC. The chain combines TRBV5-1 with TRBJ2-1; perhaps TRBD1 as D (5 bases). The ends were cut back, 0 bases at V and 5 bases at J, with 12 bases in the middle. In germline, CDR1 is SGHRS, CDR2 YFSETQ. The CDR3 has 15 residues.

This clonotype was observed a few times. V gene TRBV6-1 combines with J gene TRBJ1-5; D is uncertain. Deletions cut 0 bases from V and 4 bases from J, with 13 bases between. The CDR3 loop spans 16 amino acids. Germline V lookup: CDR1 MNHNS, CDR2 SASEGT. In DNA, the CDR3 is TGTGCCAGCAGTGAAGCGCTGGGTTTTGGGAATCAGCCCCAGCATTTT. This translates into CASSEALGFGNQPQHF.

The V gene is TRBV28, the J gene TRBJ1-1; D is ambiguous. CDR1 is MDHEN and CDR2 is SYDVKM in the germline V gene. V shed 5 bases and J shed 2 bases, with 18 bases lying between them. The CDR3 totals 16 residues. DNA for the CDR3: TGTGCCAGCAGTCCACCAGGCAGAAGGACTAACACTGAAGCTTTCTTT. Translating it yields CASSPPGRRTNTEAFF.

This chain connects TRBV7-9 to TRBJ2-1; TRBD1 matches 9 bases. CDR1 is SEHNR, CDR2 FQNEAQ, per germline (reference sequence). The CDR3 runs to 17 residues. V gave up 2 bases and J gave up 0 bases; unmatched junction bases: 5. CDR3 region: CASSLRGTGTSYNEQFF. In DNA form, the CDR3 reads TGTGCCAGCAGCTTAAGGGGGACAGGGACCTCCTACAATGAGCAGTTCTTC.

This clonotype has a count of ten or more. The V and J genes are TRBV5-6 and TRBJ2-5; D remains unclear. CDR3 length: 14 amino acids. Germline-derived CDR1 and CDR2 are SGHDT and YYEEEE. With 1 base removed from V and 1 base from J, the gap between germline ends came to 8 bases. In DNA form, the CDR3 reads TGTGCCAGCAGCTTGTGGGTAGGCCAAGAGACCCAGTACTTC. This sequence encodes CASSLWVGQETQYF.

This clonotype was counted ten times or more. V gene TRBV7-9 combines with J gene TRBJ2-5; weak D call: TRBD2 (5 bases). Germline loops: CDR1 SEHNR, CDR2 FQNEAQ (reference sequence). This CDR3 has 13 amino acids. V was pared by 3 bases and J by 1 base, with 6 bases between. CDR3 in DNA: TGTGCCAGCAGCTTTGGGAGCCAAGAGACCCAGTACTTC. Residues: CASSFGSQETQYF.

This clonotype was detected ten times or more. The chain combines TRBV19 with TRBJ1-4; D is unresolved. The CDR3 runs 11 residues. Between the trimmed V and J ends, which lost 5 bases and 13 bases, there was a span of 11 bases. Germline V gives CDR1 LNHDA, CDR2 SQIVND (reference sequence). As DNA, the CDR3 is TGTGCCAGTAGTGAGACCCGCCGACTGTTTTTT. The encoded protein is CASSETRRLFF.

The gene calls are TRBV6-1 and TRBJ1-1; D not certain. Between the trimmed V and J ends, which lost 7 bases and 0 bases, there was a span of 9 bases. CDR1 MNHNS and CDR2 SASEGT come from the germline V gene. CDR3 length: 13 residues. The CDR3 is CASKFNMNTEAFF. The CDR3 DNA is TGTGCCAGCAAGTTTAACATGAACACTGAAGCTTTCTTT.

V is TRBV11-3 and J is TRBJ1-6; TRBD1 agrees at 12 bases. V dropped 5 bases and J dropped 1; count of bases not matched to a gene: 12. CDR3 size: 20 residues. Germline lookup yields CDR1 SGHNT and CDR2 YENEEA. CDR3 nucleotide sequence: TGTGCCAGCAGCGCACTAGCCGGGACAGGGGGCGCTTCCTATAATTCACCCCTCCACTTT. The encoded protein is CASSALAGTGGASYNSPLHF.

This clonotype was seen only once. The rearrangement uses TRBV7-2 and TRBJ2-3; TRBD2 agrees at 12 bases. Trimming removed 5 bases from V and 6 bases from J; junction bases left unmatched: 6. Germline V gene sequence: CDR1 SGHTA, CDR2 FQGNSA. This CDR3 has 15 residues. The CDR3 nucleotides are TGTGCCAGCAGCCGACTAGCGGGAGTGGTGGATACGCAGTATTTT. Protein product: CASSRLAGVVDTQYF.

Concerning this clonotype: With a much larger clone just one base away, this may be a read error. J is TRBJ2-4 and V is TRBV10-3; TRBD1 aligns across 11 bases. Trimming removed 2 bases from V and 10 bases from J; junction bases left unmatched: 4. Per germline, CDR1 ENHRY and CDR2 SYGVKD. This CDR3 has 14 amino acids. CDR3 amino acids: CAISELGQGGIQYF. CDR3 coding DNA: TGTGCCATCAGTGAGCTGGGACAGGGGGGGATTCAGTACTTC.

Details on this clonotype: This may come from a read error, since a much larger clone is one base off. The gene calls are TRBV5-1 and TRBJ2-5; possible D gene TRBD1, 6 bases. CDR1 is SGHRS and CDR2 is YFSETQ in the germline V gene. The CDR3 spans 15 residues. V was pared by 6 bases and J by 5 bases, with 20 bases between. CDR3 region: CASNDPDRLHETQYF. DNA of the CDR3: TGCGCCAGCAATGACCCGGACAGACTCCACGAGACCCAGTACTTC.

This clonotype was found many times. CDR3 loop: CASTMTGVNSGNTIYF. In nucleotides, the CDR3 is TGTGCCAGCACCATGACAGGGGTAAACTCTGGAAACACCATATATTTT. This sequence joins TRBV7-9 and TRBJ1-3; the match to TRBD1 covers 8 bases. Trimming took 7 bases from V and 0 from J; bases not matched to a gene: 8. The CDR3 loop spans 16 amino acids. CDR1 is SEHNR and CDR2 is FQNEAQ in the germline V gene (reference sequence).

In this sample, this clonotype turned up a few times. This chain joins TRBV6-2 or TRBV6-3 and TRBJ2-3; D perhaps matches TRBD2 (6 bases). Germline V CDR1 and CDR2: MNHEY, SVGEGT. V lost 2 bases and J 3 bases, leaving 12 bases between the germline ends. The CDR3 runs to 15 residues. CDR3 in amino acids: CASSYGWGETDTQYF. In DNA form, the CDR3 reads TGTGCCAGCAGTTACGGTTGGGGGGAGACAGATACGCAGTATTTT.

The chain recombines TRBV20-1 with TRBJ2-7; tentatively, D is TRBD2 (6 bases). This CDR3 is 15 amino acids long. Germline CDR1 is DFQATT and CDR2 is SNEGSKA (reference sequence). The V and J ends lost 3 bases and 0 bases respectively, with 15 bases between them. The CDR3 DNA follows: TGCAGTGCTAGTGGCGGGACCGAAAACTCCTACGAGCAGTACTTC. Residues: CSASGGTENSYEQYF.

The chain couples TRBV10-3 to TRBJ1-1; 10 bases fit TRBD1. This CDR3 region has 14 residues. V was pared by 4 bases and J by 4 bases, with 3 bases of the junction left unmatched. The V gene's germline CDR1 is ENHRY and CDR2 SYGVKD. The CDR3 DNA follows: TGTGCCATCAGTGCGGGACAGGGGTTCACTGAAGCTTTCTTT. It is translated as CAISAGQGFTEAFF.

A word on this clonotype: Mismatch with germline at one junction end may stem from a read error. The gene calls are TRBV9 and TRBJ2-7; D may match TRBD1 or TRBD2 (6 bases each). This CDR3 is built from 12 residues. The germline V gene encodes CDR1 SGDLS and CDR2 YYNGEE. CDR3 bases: TGCGCCAGCCCCGACAGGAGGGTCGAGCAGTACTTC. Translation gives CASPDRRVEQYF.

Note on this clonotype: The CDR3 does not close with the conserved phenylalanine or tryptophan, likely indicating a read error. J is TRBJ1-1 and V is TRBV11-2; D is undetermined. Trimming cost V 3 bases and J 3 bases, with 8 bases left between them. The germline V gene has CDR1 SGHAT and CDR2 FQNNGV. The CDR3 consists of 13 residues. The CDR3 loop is CASSFLRDTEAFL. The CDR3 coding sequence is TGTGCCAGCAGCTTTCTGAGGGACACTGAAGCTTTCTTG.

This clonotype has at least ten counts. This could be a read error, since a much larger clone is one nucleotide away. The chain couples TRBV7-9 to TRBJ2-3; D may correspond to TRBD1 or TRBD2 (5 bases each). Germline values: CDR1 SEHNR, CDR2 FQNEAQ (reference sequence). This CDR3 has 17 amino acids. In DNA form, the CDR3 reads TGTGCCAGCAGCCCTTGGAAGGGGATGGCGGACGGGGATACGCGGTATTTT. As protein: CASSPWKGMADGDTRYF.

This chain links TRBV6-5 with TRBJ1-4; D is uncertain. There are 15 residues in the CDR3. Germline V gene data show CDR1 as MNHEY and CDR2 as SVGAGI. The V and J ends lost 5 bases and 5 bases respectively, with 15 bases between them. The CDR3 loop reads CASSPEAGNNEKLFF. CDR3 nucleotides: TGTGCCAGCAGTCCGGAGGCGGGCAACAATGAAAAACTGTTTTTT.

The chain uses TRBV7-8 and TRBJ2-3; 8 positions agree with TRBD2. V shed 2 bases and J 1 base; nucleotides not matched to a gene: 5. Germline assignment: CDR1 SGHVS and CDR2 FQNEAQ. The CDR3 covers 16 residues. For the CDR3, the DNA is TGTGCCAGCAGCTTAACAGCGGGAGACGGCACAGATACGCAGTATTTT. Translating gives CASSLTAGDGTDTQYF.

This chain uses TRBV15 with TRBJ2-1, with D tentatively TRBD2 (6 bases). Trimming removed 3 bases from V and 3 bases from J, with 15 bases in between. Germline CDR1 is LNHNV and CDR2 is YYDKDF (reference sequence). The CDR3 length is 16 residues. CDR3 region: CATSSRGRSDYNEQFF. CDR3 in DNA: TGTGCCACCAGCAGTCGAGGGAGGTCCGACTACAATGAGCAGTTCTTC.

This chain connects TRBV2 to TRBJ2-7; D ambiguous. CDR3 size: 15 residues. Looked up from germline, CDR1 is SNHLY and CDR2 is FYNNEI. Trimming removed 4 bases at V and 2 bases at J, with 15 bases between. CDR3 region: CASSVRVPWTYEQYV. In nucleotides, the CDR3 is TGTGCCAGCAGTGTCCGGGTCCCGTGGACCTACGAGCAGTACGTC.